Listed here are 15 T cell receptor beta chains from one sample, sequenced in a study of blood T cell repertoires in COVID-19. Assay: immunoSEQ multiplex PCR; the TCRdb copy retains only in-frame clones and omits some. The data contain 310,000 or so clones, around 90% of them singletons. The specimen was PBMCs or T cells enriched from blood (not recorded which). These receptors all stem from a woman under 30 who had recovered from COVID-19.

The chain has TRBV7-2 and TRBJ2-1, with D possibly TRBD1 on 5 matching bases. The CDR3 length is 15 residues. Germline V gene data show CDR1 as SGHTA and CDR2 as FQGNSA. The V end lost 0 bases, the J end lost 8 bases, and 14 bases lay between the germline ends. CDR3 sequence reads: CASSLARGLGDEQFF. For the CDR3, the DNA is TGTGCCAGCAGCTTAGCAAGGGGTCTGGGCGATGAGCAGTTCTTC. Complete variable domain (other parts from reference TRBV7-2 and TRBJ2-1): GAGVSQSPSNKVTEKGKDVELRCDPISGHTALYWYRQSLGQGLEFLIYFQGNSAPDKSGLPSDRFSAERTGGSVSTLTIQRTQQEDSAVYLCASSLARGLGDEQFFGPGTRLTVL.

The chain carries TRBV19 and TRBJ2-1; 7 bases line up with TRBD1. This CDR3 region has 16 residues. From germline, CDR1 is LNHDA and CDR2 SQIVND (reference sequence). With 3 bases clipped from V and 3 bases from J, the junction kept 8 bases outside the gene matches. Written as DNA, the CDR3 is TGTGCCAGTAGTATGTACGAGGGGGCTGTCTACAATGAGCAGTTCTTC. Translated, it gives CASSMYEGAVYNEQFF.

The chain links TRBV5-1 to TRBJ1-1; 9 bases are a match to TRBD1. V lost 4 bases and J lost 4; bases outside the gene matches: 5. Germline V lookup: CDR1 SGHRS, CDR2 YFSETQ. The length of the CDR3 is 14 residues. The CDR3 reads CASSQTGGGTEAFF. The CDR3 DNA sequence: TGCGCCAGCAGCCAGACAGGGGGTGGCACTGAAGCTTTCTTT.

V is TRBV2 and J is TRBJ2-7; tentative D call: TRBD1 (5 bases). The germline V gene has CDR1 SNHLY and CDR2 FYNNEI. The length of the CDR3 is 14 residues. V was cut by 3 bases and J by 2 bases, with 11 bases left in between. Here the CDR3 reads CASSELGQAYEQYF. CDR3 bases: TGTGCCAGCAGTGAGTTGGGGCAAGCCTACGAGCAGTACTTC.

The chain joins TRBV3-1 (or the pseudogene TRBV3-2) to TRBJ2-5, with 10 bases aligning to TRBD2. V gave up 0 bases and J gave up 5 bases; unmatched junction bases: 9. CDR1 is LGHDT and CDR2 is YNNKEL in the germline V gene (reference sequence). The CDR3 has 17 amino acids. The CDR3 here is CASSQDISGGAEETQYF. CDR3 in DNA: TGTGCCAGCAGCCAAGATATAAGCGGGGGGGCCGAGGAGACCCAGTACTTC.

The CDR3 DNA reads as TGTGCCAGCAGCCCAGAACAGCTTTCCTATGGCTACACCTTC. Protein: CASSPEQLSYGYTF. The chain carries TRBV7-2 and TRBJ1-2; no clear D gene. CDR1 and CDR2 (germline): SGHTA, FQGNSA. The CDR3 covers 14 residues. V lost 5 bases, J lost 4 bases, and 14 bases lay in between.

This clone has only one observation. The J gene is TRBJ1-6, the V gene TRBV27; D perhaps matches TRBD1 (6 bases). CDR1 MNHEY and CDR2 SMNVEV come from the germline V gene (reference sequence). This CDR3 is built from 15 residues. Trimming cost V 1 base and J 7 bases, with 11 bases left between them. As DNA, the CDR3 is TGTGCCAGCAGTTTATGGGCAGGGGCCAATTCACCCCTCCACTTT. This encodes CASSLWAGANSPLHF.

V gene TRBV12-3 or TRBV12-4 combines with J gene TRBJ2-3; no firm D call. V was clipped by 5 bases and J by 7 bases, with 10 bases between them. This CDR3 region has 12 residues. Written as DNA, the CDR3 is TGTGCCAGCAGTCCGATAGCCCATACGCAGTATTTT. This codes for CASSPIAHTQYF.

The J gene is TRBJ2-4, the V gene TRBV4-2, with 13 positions matching TRBD2. Trimming removed 3 bases from V and 0 bases from J; junction bases left unmatched: 5. This CDR3 region has 18 residues. Germline values: CDR1 LGHNA, CDR2 YNFKEQ. CDR3 sequence: CASSQGGLAGLAKNIQYF. The CDR3 DNA is TGTGCCAGCAGCCAGGGGGGACTAGCGGGATTAGCCAAAAACATTCAGTACTTC.

The V gene is TRBV5-1, the J gene TRBJ1-1, with a tentative D call TRBD1 (6 bases). Germline CDR1 reads SGHRS; CDR2 reads YFSETQ. CDR3 size: 14 residues. The germline V and J ends were trimmed by 5 bases and 5 bases, with 16 bases remaining between them. The chain's CDR3 is CASSYNRAATEAFF. DNA for the CDR3: TGCGCCAGCAGTTATAACAGGGCAGCAACTGAAGCTTTCTTT.

This clone was observed once. The chain uses TRBV28 and TRBJ1-1; 12 bases are shared with TRBD1. Looked up from germline, CDR1 is MDHEN and CDR2 is SYDVKM. The CDR3 sequence is 14 residues long. The trim removed 7 bases at V and 7 bases at J, leaving 7 bases unmatched. This chain's CDR3 is CASTTGQGAVEAFF. The CDR3 DNA sequence: TGTGCCAGCACCACGGGACAGGGGGCCGTTGAAGCTTTCTTT.

The chain combines TRBV27 with TRBJ1-2; a possible D gene is TRBD1 (5 bases). CDR3 length: 14 amino acids. The V gene lost 8 bases and the J gene lost 4 bases, with 17 bases spanning the gap. Germline CDR1 is MNHEY and CDR2 is SMNVEV (reference sequence). The CDR3 protein is CASRPAGKGYGYTF. CDR3 DNA: TGTGCCAGCCGCCCCGCAGGGAAGGGCTATGGCTACACCTTC.

The CDR3 DNA reads TGTGCCAGCAGCTTAAACAGGGTCTCTGGAAACACCATATATTTT. It specifies CASSLNRVSGNTIYF. The rearrangement links TRBV7-2 to TRBJ1-3; D possibly corresponds to TRBD1 (6 bases). This CDR3 has 15 amino acids. Germline lookup yields CDR1 SGHTA and CDR2 FQGNSA. V lost 2 bases, J lost 0 bases, and 8 bases lay in between.

This clone was counted between two and nine times. The chain recombines TRBV19 with TRBJ1-2; the match to TRBD1 covers 7 bases. The CDR3 runs 12 residues. Trimming took 7 bases from V and 4 from J; bases not matched to a gene: 3. Germline CDR1 reads LNHDA; CDR2 reads SQIVND (reference sequence). This chain's CDR3 is CASTSGGYGYTF. CDR3 DNA sequence: TGTGCCAGTACCTCAGGGGGCTATGGCTACACCTTC.

This chain connects TRBV13 to TRBJ1-5; D unclear. V was pared by 4 bases and J by 5 bases, with 6 bases between. Per the germline V gene, CDR1 is PRHDT and CDR2 is FYEKMQ (reference sequence). The CDR3 is made up of 12 amino acids. The CDR3 spells CASSSLHQPQHF. The CDR3 DNA reads as TGTGCCAGCAGCTCCCTCCATCAGCCCCAGCATTTT.